This TCR beta chain was identified in a study of cytomegalovirus exposure and HLA in healthy donors (dated by TCRdb to 2016 to 2017). Study-wide context: An earlier analysis of some 600 of the donors reported approximately 300 Gb of sequence data and approximately 120 million unique TCR beta sequences obtained from about 180 million T cells. Roughly 300 gigabases of sequencing data and approximately 93 million unique TCR sequences were included in an early release covering roughly 600 HLA-typed donors. Of the approximately 400 genotyped donors, approximately 80% fell in the genetic ancestry cluster associated with self-reported Caucasian donors. The study aimed to test whether cataloging public T cell receptors could reveal signatures of past pathogen exposure. The T cell repertoires of 666 subjects were profiled by immunosequencing and related to cytomegalovirus serostatus. In addition to the first cohort of about 650 subjects, a separate validation cohort of about 120 different subjects was used. To predict cytomegalovirus infection status, the study brought together high-throughput TCR immunosequencing, statistical association of individual TCRs with disease status, and machine learning. In a later analysis, previously published TCR beta repertoires from 666 donors were re-analyzed and high-resolution HLA genotyping was added so that TCR occurrence patterns could be studied. The later analysis used no new phenotypic data to find candidate immune exposures, relying instead on TCR beta sequences and their occurrence across donors. In an earlier analysis of around 540 of the donors, high-throughput TCR beta sequencing was used to judge whether each TCR beta V gene segment behaved as functional or pseudogenic. Donor age, sex, ethnicity and CMV serostatus were compiled together with the repertoire data. In a later genetic analysis, genome-wide SNP genotypes for about 55% of the roughly 670 donors were used, and that subset was treated as a discovery cohort. All discovery cohort repertoires had been generated using a single sequencing platform. HLA typing covered class I and class II loci at four-digit resolution. The number of donors typed differed by locus, with roughly 629-640 for A, B, C, DRB1 and DQB1, about 500 for DQA1, 600 to 610 for DPA1, and some 470 for DPB1. Because of strong linkage in the cohort, roughly five DR-DQ haplotypes were treated as single units for association and clustering. Among about 410 genotyped donors of the cohort, an average of around 240,000 unique TCR beta nucleotide sequences was sequenced per donor, of which about 18% were non-productive.

With respect to this clone: This clone's antigen is unknown. No much larger clone exists at a distance of one base, and base qualities are not known.

Overall study results and their limits: In a later analysis, HLA-associated TCR beta chains were found to be more clonally expanded and to have lower generation probabilities than equally common non-associated chains. Because the 87-base-pair reads could not distinguish some IMGT-functional V segments, including TRBV6-2 and TRBV6-3, those segments were excluded. Cytomegalovirus status was reported to be diagnosed by the classifier with high specificity and sensitivity in both the original and validation cohorts. A later genetic analysis associated a missense DCLRE1C variant with V-gene and J-gene trimming of TCR beta chains, and an independent cohort replicated the association. A later genetic analysis reported fewer N-insertions in productive TCRs among donors in an Asian-associated ancestry cluster than the 666-donor mean. Immune exposure information for the cohort was limited to CMV serostatus. At a false discovery rate of 0.05, a later analysis linked some 18,000 TCR beta sequences to specific HLA alleles. Several of the top co-occurrence clusters appeared to be linked to parvovirus B19, influenza, CMV and Epstein-Barr virus, according to a later analysis. The study listed over 150 TCR beta chains as associated with cytomegalovirus. Only TCR beta chains were sequenced in this cohort, and the absence of alpha or paired-chain data limited detectable features. In a later analysis, TCR association rates were found to vary across HLA loci, with the most associated TCRs seen for DRB1 alleles and the fewest for HLA-C alleles. Most CMV-associated TCR beta chains appeared to be HLA-restricted in a later analysis, and the HLA associations seemed to be driven largely by CMV exposure. Sequencing depth was assumed to be roughly uniform across donors in the presence/absence analyses, though that assumption may not hold. A few of the identified cytomegalovirus-associated TCR beta chains were confirmed in vitro to be specific for cytomegalovirus antigens. Fewer than 20 rarely observed V segments, including chromosome 9 orphons, were excluded from the earlier analysis of approximately 500 of the donors because counts were too low. Most TCR sequences were seen in very few donors, while some public TCRs were found in many individuals. In an earlier analysis of under 600 of the donors, most TCR beta V segments were observed in productive rearrangements about 90% or about 30% of the time, broadly matching IMGT annotations. A further reported finding was that TCR beta sequences accurately predicted the HLA-A and HLA-B alleles for most subjects in the first cohort. Assigning TCR associations to individual alleles was difficult when HLA alleles, especially DR and DQ, strongly co-occurred. The sequencing pipeline was judged likely to have produced a cluster of highly shared sequence variants as a technical artifact. Correlated functional status among segregating V segments might be attributable to linkage disequilibrium, but an unknown experimental factor could not be ruled out. The authors suggested that the approach could potentially be extended to other disease states and immunological phenotypes. Because HLA typing was unavailable for some donors at each locus, only the typed subset was used in association tests.

Including the terminal cysteine and phenylalanine, the CDR3 comprises 13 residues. Kept here is only the CDR3 DNA, which spans 39 bases and is read in frame from base 1. At the junction V is shortened by 4 bases and J by 7 bases; bases outside the gene matches: 3. For CDR1 and CDR2, the germline V gene (reference sequence) lists SGHNT and YYREEE. Receptor amplification or capture employed the immunoSEQ multiplex PCR assay. For the multiplex PCR, a mixture combining 60 forward primers for TCR Vbeta segments and 13 reverse primers for TCR Jbeta segments was used. The CDR3 region of rearranged TCR beta genes was amplified from genomic DNA with a multiplex PCR assay. The Illumina HiSeq System was used to sequence the amplified TCR beta libraries as 87-base-pair reads. The published analysis was carried out like this. A later analysis tallied roughly 80 million unique TCR beta chains across the 640 or so repertoires, and roughly 11 million of those chains were shared by two or more donors. To remove PCR and sequencing errors, raw reads were error-corrected and collapsed into unique sequences using a nearest-neighbor algorithm that merged closely related sequences. To assign V, D and J gene segments, CDR3 sequences were aligned to IMGT reference sequences. For a sequence to be retained, a match of at least six nucleotides was required to both a V gene segment and a J gene segment. A rearrangement counted as productive if the CDR3 had no stop codons and remained in frame with V and J, and every other rearrangement counted as non-productive. Following IMGT convention, CDR3 was defined as the stretch from the second conserved V-encoded cysteine to the conserved J-encoded phenylalanine. In an earlier analysis of just under 600 of the donors, sequences lacking an unambiguous match to a single V gene segment were excluded. In an earlier analysis of 587 of the donors, a V segment was called functional when productive rearrangements were above 56.7%, and segregating when the standard deviation between donors exceeded 5%. A statistical classification framework was developed to diagnose cytomegalovirus status using the catalog of TCR beta chain sequences. V and J gene assignment, in a later analysis, came from comparing TCR nucleotide sequences with IMGT/GENE-DB human TR gene sequences. In a later analysis, CDR3 sequences and most-parsimonious VDJ recombination scenarios were assigned using the TCRdist pipeline. In a later analysis, every TCR beta chain was defined by the combination of its CDR3 amino acid sequence and its V-gene family, and reads without a unique V-gene family were dropped. To address suspected cross-contamination and a sequencing artifact, a later analysis removed roughly 580 highly shared, low-generation-probability nucleotide sequences. In a later analysis, a clonal expansion index was calculated for each public chain from normalized within-repertoire ranks of inferred template counts. A later analysis computed generation probabilities with a VDJ recombination model fitted to out-of-frame rearrangements, and checked the results against IGoR. In a later analysis, hypergeometric tests were used to score TCR-TCR, TCR-HLA and TCR-CMV co-occurrence, with a repertoire-size bias correction applied to TCR pairs. In a later analysis, false discovery rates were estimated by permuting HLA or CMV assignments 20 times. In a later analysis, co-occurring TCRs were grouped using DBSCAN, and TCRdist sequence similarity was added for clustering within HLA-allele-positive subsets. For co-occurrence clustering, repertoires with fewer than 30,000 or more than 120,000 public chains were excluded, along with four to six repertoires with anomalous nucleotide sharing. TCRdb limited this immuneACCESS table to in-frame rearrangements with V and J called. A share of clones is missing; checked studies link under half to unresolved V genes, and the rest is unexplained. Clonal size and the V and J genes are those of that table, whereas D and trimming came from the DNA. This sample comprises 50,000 or so clones, roughly 76% of them detected only once. Less than 3% of the sample comes from the top ten.

The cohort consisted of 650 to 850 healthy bone marrow donors. At the time of sampling, every cohort member was nominally healthy, though immune exposures that went unrecorded were likely present. The donor was CMV seropositive and belonged to the group of 250 to 300 seropositive cohort members. Each donor provided a peripheral blood sample, and peripheral blood mononuclear cells were used for TCR beta sequencing. Genomic DNA was extracted from the blood cell samples with the Qiagen DNeasy Blood Extraction Kit. Here the chain combines TRBV5-4 and TRBJ2-2, with 8 bases in between that match TRBD1. The sequencing input was PBMCs. The TCR sequence derives from a woman between 35 and 50 years old in good health and CMV-seropositive. The CDR3 region reads CASSTTGVGELFF. In nucleotide form, the sequence is TGTGCCAGCAGCACGACAGGGGTCGGGGAGCTGTTTTTT.